One sample yielded the 30 T cell receptor beta chains listed below, sequenced in a study of identical twins. Each CDR3 protein is one row after TCRdb ran MiXCR on the 5' RACE reads. This table has approximately 700,000 distinct CDR3 sequences, 18% appearing once. Separately, the same data were catalogued under a study of T cells expressing NK-cell markers.

The sample consisted of PBMCs. These receptors came from a woman aged 18-29 years in good health.

This clonotype showed up just a few times. DNA of the CDR3: TGTGCCAGCACCAAGATCAGGGAAAACACTGAAGCTTTCTTT. As protein: CASTKIRENTEAFF. The V and J genes are TRBV6-2 or TRBV6-3 and TRBJ1-1; D is perhaps TRBD1 (5 bases). Trimming removed 7 bases from V and 2 bases from J, with 14 bases in between. This CDR3 has 14 residues. The germline CDR1 and CDR2 sequences are MNHEY and SVGEGT.

The genes are TRBV7-2 and TRBJ2-5, with D uncertain. The V gene's germline CDR1 is SGHTA and CDR2 FQGNSA. CDR3 length: 14 residues. V was shortened by 1 base and J by 1 base, with 7 bases between the two germline ends. CDR3 region: CASSLGMAQETQYF. The CDR3 DNA reads TGTGCCAGCAGCTTAGGCATGGCCCAAGAGACCCAGTACTTC. The full variable domain, in which reference TRBV7-2 and TRBJ2-5 provide the parts outside the CDR3, is GAGVSQSPSNKVTEKGKDVELRCDPISGHTALYWYRQSLGQGLEFLIYFQGNSAPDKSGLPSDRFSAERTGGSVSTLTIQRTQQEDSAVYLCASSLGMAQETQYFGPGTRLLVL.

This clonotype has only a few counts. J is TRBJ1-4 and V is TRBV12-3 or TRBV12-4; possible D gene TRBD1, 5 bases. V was pared by 3 bases and J by 6 bases, with 11 bases between. The CDR3 sequence is 14 residues long. In DNA, the CDR3 is TGTGCCAGCAGTTTTGCCAGGGTGGATGAAAAACTGTTTTTT. This translates into CASSFARVDEKLFF.

The table lists this clonotype with a few counts. CDR3 bases: TGCAGTGCTGCCGTTTACAGGGATAGTAGTGAAAAACTGTTTTTT. Protein product: CSAAVYRDSSEKLFF. The chain has TRBV20-1 and TRBJ1-4; tentatively, D is TRBD1 (6 bases). CDR1 and CDR2 (germline): DFQATT, SNEGSKA (reference sequence). The CDR3 is 15 amino acids. V lost 5 bases and J lost 7, with 20 bases in between.

J is TRBJ2-7 and V is TRBV10-3, with 8 bases matching TRBD2. The CDR3 length is 15 residues. CDR1 is ENHRY and CDR2 is SYGVKD in the germline V gene. Unmatched junction bases numbered 11, after V lost 4 bases and J lost 6 bases. CDR3 region: CAISASGSSPGEQYF. The CDR3 DNA reads TGTGCCATCAGTGCCAGCGGGAGTTCCCCGGGCGAGCAGTACTTC.

The gene calls are TRBV20-1 and TRBJ1-2; D gene unclear. Germline CDR1 DFQATT, CDR2 SNEGSKA (reference sequence). The CDR3 totals 11 residues. The ends were cut back, 3 bases at V and 6 bases at J, with 8 bases in the middle. The CDR3 loop is CSARYIDGYTF. The CDR3 DNA reads as TGCAGTGCTAGGTATATCGATGGCTACACCTTC.

The chain couples TRBV20-1 to TRBJ1-1, with 9 bases lining up with TRBD1. This CDR3 region has 18 residues. V shed 1 base and J 4 bases; nucleotides not matched to a gene: 16. Germline lookup yields CDR1 DFQATT and CDR2 SNEGSKA (reference sequence). CDR3 nucleotides: TGCAGTGCTAGAGGGGGACAGGGAGCCGGGGTGGGTGGCACTGAAGCTTTCTTT. Its protein product is CSARGGQGAGVGGTEAFF.

In its sample, this clonotype was seen a few times. The chain has TRBV12-3 or TRBV12-4 and TRBJ2-1; 14 positions match TRBD2. V was pared by 7 bases and J by 7 bases, with 9 bases of the junction left unmatched. This CDR3 region has 16 residues. For the CDR3, the DNA is TGTGCCAGCACCCCAACCGGGACTAGCGGGAGAAATGAGCAGTTCTTC. It yields the protein CASTPTGTSGRNEQFF.

This chain connects TRBV15 to TRBJ2-1; 9 bases are a match to TRBD2. V dropped 3 bases and J dropped 7; count of bases not matched to a gene: 7. The CDR3 has 15 amino acids. Germline CDR1 LNHNV, CDR2 YYDKDF (reference sequence). CDR3 amino acids: CATSRVAGVGNEQFF. CDR3 bases: TGTGCCACCAGCAGGGTAGCGGGAGTCGGGAATGAGCAGTTCTTC.

V gene TRBV15 combines with J gene TRBJ2-3, with D perhaps matching TRBD2 (5 bases). This CDR3 is 14 amino acids long. V shed 1 base and J shed 2 bases, with 7 bases lying between them. Germline values: CDR1 LNHNV, CDR2 YYDKDF (reference sequence). The CDR3 region is CATSRGRFTDTQYF. Here the CDR3 DNA reads TGTGCCACCAGCAGAGGGAGGTTCACAGATACGCAGTATTTT.

This chain uses TRBV30 with TRBJ2-7; D ambiguous. CDR3 length: 15 residues. V gave up 5 bases and J gave up 2 bases, with 19 bases separating them. Germline V lookup: CDR1 GTSNPN, CDR2 SVGIG (reference sequence). As DNA, the CDR3 is TGTGCCTGGCGCTCACGTGGCCCCGTTACCTACGAGCAGTACTTC. This gives the protein CAWRSRGPVTYEQYF.

The table lists this clonotype with many counts. The chain uses TRBV5-1 and TRBJ2-7; 10 nucleotides match TRBD1. Trimming at V came to 3 bases and at J to 4 bases, leaving 1 base not matched to a gene. Germline V gene data show CDR1 as SGHRS and CDR2 as YFSETQ. The CDR3 runs to 13 residues. CDR3 DNA: TGCGCCAGCAGCTGGGGACAGGGGTACGAGCAGTACTTC. Translating it yields CASSWGQGYEQYF.

In its sample, this clonotype was seen a few times. The chain couples TRBV20-1 to TRBJ2-2; 7 bases fit TRBD2. V dropped 5 bases and J dropped 0; count of bases not matched to a gene: 6. Germline CDR1 and CDR2: DFQATT and SNEGSKA (reference sequence). The CDR3 contains 15 residues. The CDR3 DNA is TGCAGTGCTCCTAGGAGCGGGGCGAACACCGGGGAGCTGTTTTTT. It is translated as CSAPRSGANTGELFF.

This clonotype showed up just a few times. The J gene is TRBJ2-5, the V gene TRBV12-3 or TRBV12-4, with 8 bases aligning to TRBD1. V lost 6 bases to trimming and J lost 5 bases; unmatched junction nucleotides: 11. This CDR3 comprises 15 residues. In DNA, the CDR3 is TGTGCCAGCAGGGGGACAGGACTACCGCCCGAGACCCAGTACTTC. It codes for CASRGTGLPPETQYF.

This clonotype has more than one count but fewer than ten. The chain is built from TRBV6-1 and TRBJ2-7, with TRBD1 identical over 9 bases. V was clipped by 7 bases and J by 3 bases; unmatched bases: 10. CDR3 size: 15 residues. The germline gives CDR1 MNHNS, CDR2 SASEGT. The CDR3 DNA sequence: TGTGCCAGCACCAGAAAGGGACAGGGCGGCTACGAGCAGTACTTC. As protein: CASTRKGQGGYEQYF.

This chain connects TRBV7-9 to TRBJ2-7; unclear D gene. V lost 4 bases and J lost 2, with 12 bases in between. There are 14 residues in the CDR3. Germline V lookup: CDR1 SEHNR, CDR2 FQNEAQ (reference sequence). The CDR3 coding sequence is TGTGCCAGCAGCTCCCCCGATATTCCCTACGAGCAGTACTTC. The encoded protein is CASSSPDIPYEQYF.

This clonotype was recorded many times. The chain is built from TRBV20-1 and TRBJ2-7, with 7 bases aligning to TRBD2. Germline V gives CDR1 DFQATT, CDR2 SNEGSKA (reference sequence). J was trimmed by 0 bases and V by 5 bases; bases with no gene match: 4. The CDR3 loop spans 13 amino acids. The CDR3 sequence: CSAVAGVSYEQYF. For the CDR3, the DNA is TGCAGTGCTGTAGCGGGCGTCTCCTACGAGCAGTACTTC.

J is TRBJ2-3 and V is TRBV10-3; D unresolved. Germline V lookup: CDR1 ENHRY, CDR2 SYGVKD. V was trimmed by 3 bases and J by 4 bases, leaving 14 bases between them. The CDR3 runs 15 residues. CDR3: CAISDGQTGADTQYF. The CDR3 nucleotides read TGTGCCATCAGTGACGGGCAGACTGGGGCAGATACGCAGTATTTT.

The V gene is TRBV7-9, the J gene TRBJ2-7, with 10 nucleotides matching TRBD2. Trimming cost V 3 bases and J 5 bases; bases outside gene matches: 4. In germline, CDR1 is SEHNR, CDR2 FQNEAQ (reference sequence). This CDR3 comprises 14 residues. This CDR3 is CASSLVAGGNEQYF. CDR3 DNA: TGTGCCAGCAGCTTGGTAGCGGGAGGTAACGAGCAGTACTTC.

This clonotype showed up just a few times. The chain carries TRBV5-1 and TRBJ1-6, with 11 bases that match TRBD1. Germline loops: CDR1 SGHRS, CDR2 YFSETQ. The CDR3 totals 15 residues. Trimming took 3 bases from V and 10 from J; bases not matched to a gene: 6. The CDR3 DNA reads TGCGCCAGCAGCTCCGGACAGGGGGCAAAATCACCCCTCCACTTT. Its translation: CASSSGQGAKSPLHF.

A few counts support this clonotype. This chain joins TRBV27 and TRBJ2-1; no clear D. CDR1 is MNHEY, CDR2 SMNVEV, per germline (reference sequence). The germline V and J ends were trimmed by 8 bases and 2 bases, with 13 bases remaining between them. CDR3 length: 14 amino acids. CDR3 sequence: CASLANPPYNEQFF. The CDR3 bases are TGTGCCAGCCTCGCGAATCCCCCCTACAATGAGCAGTTCTTC.

At least ten counts were recorded for this clonotype. This sequence joins TRBV5-1 and TRBJ2-3, with TRBD1 as a possible D gene (6 bases). CDR1 SGHRS and CDR2 YFSETQ come from the germline V gene. Trimming took 0 bases from V and 2 from J, leaving 7 bases between them. This CDR3 has 14 residues. In DNA, the CDR3 is TGCGCCAGCAGCTTGGACAGGGTCACAGATACGCAGTATTTT. Its protein is CASSLDRVTDTQYF.

The chain couples TRBV12-3 or TRBV12-4 to TRBJ2-7; a weak D match, TRBD1 (6 bases). The CDR3 is 12 residues long. V lost 3 bases to trimming and J lost 9 bases, with 12 bases between them. The CDR3 protein is CASSFAGAGQYF. As DNA, the CDR3 is TGTGCCAGCAGTTTCGCAGGGGCAGGGCAGTACTTC.

This clonotype was recorded a few times. This chain links TRBV10-1 with TRBJ2-7; maybe TRBD2 (5 bases). This CDR3 comprises 14 residues. Germline assignment: CDR1 WNHNN and CDR2 SYGVQD (reference sequence). V shed 2 bases and J shed 6 bases, with 14 bases lying between them. The CDR3, as DNA: TGCGCCAGCAGTGAGACCGGGCGAGGGTCCGAGCAGTACTTC. Amino acid sequence: CASSETGRGSEQYF.

This clonotype was recorded a few times. The junction shows a germline mismatch at one end, possibly a read error. The chain employs TRBV12-3 or TRBV12-4 and TRBJ1-2; possibly TRBD1 for D (5 bases). CDR3 size: 16 residues. The CDR3 bases are TGTGCCAGCAGTGTAGCAGGGCTTTCGCCGGTCTATGGCTACACCTTC. It is translated as CASSVAGLSPVYGYTF.

The V gene is TRBV5-1, the J gene TRBJ2-7, with a tentative D call TRBD2 (5 bases). Germline loops: CDR1 SGHRS, CDR2 YFSETQ. The ends were cut back, 5 bases at V and 7 bases at J, with 13 bases in the middle. The CDR3 spans 12 residues. CDR3 amino acids: CASRAVSWEQYF. The DNA for the CDR3 is TGCGCCAGCAGAGCGGTGTCGTGGGAGCAGTACTTC. The whole variable domain, filled in from reference TRBV5-1 and TRBJ2-7, reads KAGVTQTPRYLIKTRGQQVTLSCSPISGHRSVSWYQQTPGQGLQFLFEYFSETQRNKGNFPGRFSGRQFSNSRSEMNVSTLELGDSALYLCASRAVSWEQYFGPGTRLTVT.

This clonotype was seen more than once but under ten times. The chain employs TRBV20-1 and TRBJ2-1; 8 bases fit TRBD1. V lost 0 bases to trimming and J lost 2 bases; unmatched junction nucleotides: 6. This CDR3 contains 16 residues. Germline CDR1 is DFQATT and CDR2 is SNEGSKA (reference sequence). The CDR3 nucleotides read TGCAGTGCTAGAGATCCCCCGGACAGGGCCTACAATGAGCAGTTCTTC. It translates to CSARDPPDRAYNEQFF.

Many counts were recorded for this clonotype. This sequence joins TRBV12-3 or TRBV12-4 and TRBJ2-7; D is uncertain. The CDR3 totals 10 residues. V dropped 7 bases and J dropped 2 bases, with 3 bases sitting between them. The CDR3 bases are TGTGCCAGCAAGGCCTACGAGCAGTACTTC. Protein sequence: CASKAYEQYF.

The chain recombines TRBV9 with TRBJ1-1; D is uncertain. CDR1 is SGDLS and CDR2 is YYNGEE in the germline V gene. CDR3 length: 13 residues. V was clipped by 3 bases and J by 5 bases, with 11 bases between them. The CDR3 region is CASSANGETEAFF. The DNA of the CDR3 is TGTGCCAGCAGCGCTAATGGGGAAACTGAAGCTTTCTTT.

A few counts support this clonotype. The chain recombines TRBV4-3 with TRBJ2-3, with 8 bases matching TRBD1. The CDR3 totals 16 residues. Germline assignment: CDR1 LGHNA and CDR2 YSLEER. With 2 bases clipped from V and 0 bases from J, the junction kept 4 bases outside the gene matches. CDR3 protein: CASSQYRDRSTDTQYF. CDR3 DNA: TGCGCCAGCAGCCAATATCGGGACAGGAGCACAGATACGCAGTATTTT.